Shown below are 29 T cell receptor beta chains from a single sample sequenced in a study of vaccination effects on CD4 cells after COVID-19. Clones were sequenced by immunoSEQ multiplex PCR, and TCRdb holds only the in-frame ones, with some missing. Of approximately 30,000 clones in the sample, approximately 70% were seen once. Peptide-pool stimulation followed by sequencing identified expanded antigen-specific CD4+ clonotypes in the ViraFEST assay. Having been cultured for around ten days, the cells underwent CD4+ T cell isolation. By PCR, the person was confirmed to have had SARS-CoV-2 infection between March and December 2020. These receptors' antigens are unknown. The sample consisted of CD4+ T cells from PBMCs cultured with a peptide pool, taken before COVID-19 vaccination. These receptor sequences come from a human donor who had a prior SARS-CoV-2 infection.

The chain combines TRBV5-6 with TRBJ1-1; D is ambiguous. This CDR3 contains 16 residues. Germline CDR1 SGHDT, CDR2 YYEEEE. Between the trimmed V and J ends, which lost 0 bases and 0 bases, there was a span of 12 bases. In nucleotides, the CDR3 is TGTGCCAGCAGCTTGGGGTCCAACTTTATGAACACTGAAGCTTTCTTT. Protein: CASSLGSNFMNTEAFF. Complete variable domain (other parts from reference TRBV5-6 and TRBJ1-1): DAGVTQSPTHLIKTRGQQVTLRCSPKSGHDTVSWYQQALGQGPQFIFQYYEEEERQRGNFPDRFSGHQFPNYSSELNVNALLLGDSALYLCASSLGSNFMNTEAFFGQGTRLTVV.

The rearrangement joins TRBV12-3 or TRBV12-4 to TRBJ1-1; TRBD1 aligns across 7 bases. CDR3 size: 13 residues. The junction had 6 bases not matched to a gene; V was cut back by 5 bases and J by 6 bases. This CDR3 reads CASSRTGAAEAFF. The CDR3 coding sequence is TGTGCCAGCAGTCGGACAGGCGCCGCTGAAGCTTTCTTT.

The gene calls are TRBV5-4 and TRBJ2-1, with 10 bases lining up with TRBD2. From germline, CDR1 is SGHNT and CDR2 YYREEE (reference sequence). The length of the CDR3 is 15 residues. The ends lost 7 bases at V and 11 bases at J; junction bases unmatched: 15. CDR3 region: CASGIAGGLARQQFF. The CDR3 nucleotides are TGTGCCAGCGGGATAGCGGGGGGCCTCGCCCGGCAGCAGTTCTTC.

The chain joins TRBV12-2 to TRBJ2-5; the DNA was not compared with TRBD2, the D call given in the table. TRBV12-2 is shown as a pseudogene. This CDR3 contains 14 residues. The DNA of the CDR3 is TGTGCAAGTCGCTTAAAATACGGTGAAGAGACCCAGTACTTC. Translating gives CASRLKYGEETQYF.

The V call is TRBV6-5, the J call TRBJ2-7, with D perhaps TRBD2 (6 bases). The CDR3 has 16 amino acids. V lost 0 bases to trimming and J lost 3 bases, with 15 bases between them. Germline V lookup: CDR1 MNHEY, CDR2 SVGAGI. CDR3 DNA: TGTGCCAGCAGTTACTCGTATCGGGGGAAGAACTACGAGCAGTACTTC. It codes for CASSYSYRGKNYEQYF.

The V gene is TRBV4-1, the J gene TRBJ2-1; either TRBD1 or TRBD2 may supply D (5 bases each). The CDR3 is 15 residues long. The germline V gene has CDR1 MGHRA and CDR2 YSYEKL. V lost 3 bases to trimming and J lost 9 bases, with 18 bases between them. DNA of the CDR3: TGCGCCAGCAGCCAGCCGGGACCAGTCTCCCGTGAGCAGTTCTTC. This codes for CASSQPGPVSREQFF.

The rearrangement joins TRBV2 to TRBJ1-5; D gene uncertain. The V end lost 1 base, the J end lost 5 bases, and 3 bases lay between the germline ends. Germline V gene sequence: CDR1 SNHLY, CDR2 FYNNEI. This CDR3 is 12 amino acids long. This CDR3 reads CASSEVYQPQHF. The CDR3 DNA is TGTGCCAGCAGTGAAGTGTATCAGCCCCAGCATTTT. The full variable domain, completed using reference TRBV2 and TRBJ1-5, is EPEVTQTPSHQVTQMGQEVILRCVPISNHLYFYWYRQILGQKVEFLVSFYNNEISEKSEIFDDQFSVERPDGSNFTLKIRSTKLEDSAMYFCASSEVYQPQHFGDGTRLSIL.

This chain connects TRBV10-3 to TRBJ2-3, with 7 bases matching TRBD2. V shed 8 bases and J 10 bases; nucleotides not matched to a gene: 9. This CDR3 has 12 residues. The germline V gene has CDR1 ENHRY and CDR2 SYGVKD. The CDR3 nucleotides are TGTGCCATCCATGGGGGGGTTCAGTCGCAGTATTTT. Translated: CAIHGGVQSQYF.

The V call is TRBV4-3, the J call TRBJ1-4, with D possibly being TRBD1 (5 bases). The CDR3 covers 15 residues. Trimming removed 5 bases at V and 5 bases at J, with 15 bases between. CDR1 and CDR2 (germline): LGHNA, YSLEER. The CDR3 DNA is TGCGCCAGCAGCTACCGAACCAGGGCCAATGAAAAACTGTTTTTT. Encoded protein: CASSYRTRANEKLFF.

The chain has TRBV10-3 and TRBJ2-1, with TRBD2 matching 10 bases. Unmatched junction bases numbered 10, after V lost 6 bases and J lost 2 bases. The CDR3 sequence is 17 residues long. The germline gives CDR1 ENHRY, CDR2 SYGVKD. CDR3 in DNA: TGTGCCATCAGCAGGGCTAGCGGGAGTCAAACCTACAATGAGCAGTTCTTC. Protein product: CAISRASGSQTYNEQFF.

The chain links TRBV11-3 to TRBJ2-1, with 8 bases fitting TRBD2. Losses at the gene ends were 4 bases for V and 4 bases for J; bases not matched to a gene: 6. The CDR3 sequence is 15 residues long. CDR1 and CDR2 (germline): SGHNT, YENEEA. CDR3 coding DNA: TGTGCCAGCAGCTCGGTGGCGGGAGGATACAATGAGCAGTTCTTC. Protein product: CASSSVAGGYNEQFF.

The chain uses TRBV14 and TRBJ2-3, with 12 bases aligning to TRBD2. The V gene's germline CDR1 is SGHDN and CDR2 FVKESK. The CDR3 contains 18 residues. V dropped 1 base and J dropped 5; count of bases not matched to a gene: 10. CDR3 region: CASSQVRRLAGDEDTQYF. CDR3 in DNA: TGTGCCAGCAGCCAAGTAAGACGACTAGCGGGAGATGAAGATACGCAGTATTTT.

The chain couples TRBV2 to TRBJ1-1; D ambiguous. Trimming removed 3 bases from V and 4 bases from J, with 12 bases in between. CDR1 and CDR2 from the germline V gene are SNHLY and FYNNEI. The CDR3 is 14 amino acids. The CDR3, as DNA: TGTGCCAGCAGTGAGACCTCGGTAGCCACTGAAGCTTTCTTT. Amino acids: CASSETSVATEAFF.

The rearrangement joins TRBV4-1 to TRBJ2-1; 11 nucleotides match TRBD2. V was clipped by 3 bases and J by 5 bases; unmatched bases: 6. The germline gives CDR1 MGHRA, CDR2 YSYEKL. The CDR3 sequence is 16 residues long. The CDR3, as DNA: TGCGCCAGCAGCCACAAACTAGCGGGAGCTGACAATGAGCAGTTCTTC. Amino acids: CASSHKLAGADNEQFF.

The rearrangement joins TRBV6-2 or TRBV6-3 to TRBJ1-2; D perhaps matches TRBD1 (6 bases). CDR3 length: 13 amino acids. Germline CDR1 is MNHEY and CDR2 is SVGEGT. V dropped 4 bases and J dropped 3 bases, with 9 bases sitting between them. DNA for the CDR3: TGTGCCAGCAGTTCCTCAGGGGACTATGGCTACACCTTC. The encoded protein is CASSSSGDYGYTF.

The chain employs TRBV7-6 and TRBJ2-7; TRBD2 matches at 11 bases. V lost 5 bases to trimming and J lost 2 bases; unmatched junction nucleotides: 11. Germline assignment: CDR1 SGHVS and CDR2 FNYEAQ. This CDR3 has 17 residues. The CDR3 is CASSAQGPSGGTYEQYF. CDR3 nucleotide sequence: TGTGCCAGCAGCGCCCAAGGCCCTAGCGGGGGGACCTACGAGCAGTACTTC.

The chain links TRBV11-2 to TRBJ2-7; 7 nucleotides line up with TRBD1. Germline CDR1 SGHAT, CDR2 FQNNGV. The CDR3 has 15 amino acids. V dropped 7 bases and J dropped 2; count of bases not matched to a gene: 11. CDR3 loop: CASTNFGDRAYEQYF. Here the CDR3 DNA reads TGTGCCAGCACTAACTTCGGGGACAGAGCCTACGAGCAGTACTTC.

The J gene is TRBJ1-1, the V gene TRBV5-1, with 8 bases lining up with TRBD1. Germline lookup yields CDR1 SGHRS and CDR2 YFSETQ. The trim removed 4 bases at V and 2 bases at J, leaving 7 bases unmatched. This CDR3 contains 15 residues. The CDR3 loop reads CASSPGTGTNTEAFF. The CDR3 DNA reads as TGCGCCAGCAGCCCAGGGACAGGAACCAACACTGAAGCTTTCTTT.

This chain uses TRBV7-3 with TRBJ2-3; 7 nucleotides agree with TRBD2. Trimming removed 5 bases from V and 6 bases from J; junction bases left unmatched: 5. Germline values: CDR1 SGHTA, CDR2 FQGTGA. CDR3 length: 13 amino acids. The CDR3 DNA sequence: TGTGCCAGCAGCGCGGGGGTGGGGGATACGCAGTATTTT. Amino acid sequence: CASSAGVGDTQYF.

The chain has TRBV5-5 and TRBJ2-2; D is tentatively TRBD1 or TRBD2 (5 bases each). The CDR3 contains 15 residues. Germline V gene sequence: CDR1 SGHKS, CDR2 YYEKEE (reference sequence). Deletions cut 4 bases from V and 4 bases from J, with 14 bases between. The CDR3 coding sequence is TGTGCCAGCAGCGAACGGGAAGGGGTCACCGGGGAGCTGTTTTTT. Translated: CASSEREGVTGELFF.

The J gene is TRBJ2-5, the V gene TRBV24-1; 9 bases are a match to TRBD1. The CDR3 is 16 amino acids. With V trimmed by 3 bases and J by 1 base, 5 bases remained unmatched. Germline V gene sequence: CDR1 KGHDR, CDR2 SFDVKD. The chain's CDR3 is CATSDGGTGPQETQYF. The CDR3 DNA follows: TGTGCCACCAGTGATGGGGGGACAGGGCCCCAAGAGACCCAGTACTTC.

Written as DNA, the CDR3 is TGCGCCAGCAGCCAACGCGGCGGTCTGCAGGGACCACCCTACGAGCAGTACTTC. Protein: CASSQRGGLQGPPYEQYF. The V call is TRBV4-1, the J call TRBJ2-7; either TRBD1 or TRBD2 may supply D (5 bases each). The CDR3 has 18 residues. The germline V gene encodes CDR1 MGHRA and CDR2 YSYEKL. With 2 bases removed from V and 2 bases from J, the gap between germline ends came to 22 bases.

In this sample, this clone turned up a few times. This chain links TRBV2 with TRBJ1-5; TRBD1 is a possible D gene (5 bases). The CDR3 spans 13 residues. V lost 6 bases, J lost 3 bases, and 9 bases lay in between. CDR1 SNHLY and CDR2 FYNNEI come from the germline V gene. CDR3 in amino acids: CASRLTDNQPQHF. In DNA form, the CDR3 reads TGTGCCAGCAGGCTGACAGACAATCAGCCCCAGCATTTT.

The V call is TRBV7-2, the J call TRBJ2-2, with 12 positions matching TRBD2. Germline trimming cut 5 bases from V and 6 bases from J; bases unmatched to any gene: 7. Germline CDR1 and CDR2: SGHTA and FQGNSA. The CDR3 has 16 residues. The CDR3 loop reads CASSLMTSGSSGELFF. The CDR3 DNA reads as TGTGCCAGCAGCCTTATGACTAGCGGGAGTTCCGGGGAGCTGTTTTTT.

The chain is built from TRBV5-1 and TRBJ2-2; tentatively, D is TRBD2 (5 bases). V was clipped by 7 bases and J by 0 bases, with 16 bases between them. The V gene's germline CDR1 is SGHRS and CDR2 YFSETQ. This CDR3 region has 16 residues. DNA of the CDR3: TGCGCCAGCCGCCGGCGGAGCGGCCCGAACACCGGGGAGCTGTTTTTT. The encoded protein is CASRRRSGPNTGELFF.

The chain joins TRBV2 to TRBJ2-3; TRBD1 aligns across 9 bases. J gave up 2 bases and V 7 bases, and 4 bases lay outside the gene matches. Per the germline V gene, CDR1 is SNHLY and CDR2 is FYNNEI. CDR3 length: 14 residues. CDR3 coding DNA: TGTGCCAGCACCTGGGACAGGGTCACAGATACGCAGTATTTT. It encodes CASTWDRVTDTQYF.

This chain uses TRBV7-8 with TRBJ2-1, with TRBD1 matching 9 bases. The germline V gene has CDR1 SGHVS and CDR2 FQNEAQ. The V segment lost 4 bases and the J segment 6 bases; nucleotides outside the gene matches: 16. The CDR3 length is 18 residues. The CDR3 reads CASSSKQGASLRSNEQFF. CDR3 sequence (DNA): TGTGCCAGCAGCTCGAAACAGGGGGCCAGCCTCAGATCCAATGAGCAGTTCTTC. The whole variable domain, remainder taken from reference TRBV7-8 and TRBJ2-1, is GAGVSQSPRYKVAKRGQDVALRCDPISGHVSLFWYQQALGQGPEFLTYFQNEAQLDKSGLPSDRFFAERPEGSVSTLKIQRTQQEDSAVYLCASSSKQGASLRSNEQFFGPGTRLTVL.

The V gene is TRBV19, the J gene TRBJ1-1; the D is unclear. Germline lookup yields CDR1 LNHDA and CDR2 SQIVND (reference sequence). V was clipped by 7 bases and J by 2 bases, with 14 bases between them. CDR3 length equals 14 residues. The CDR3 DNA reads TGTGCCAGTAAGGTGTCGGGCCACAACACTGAAGCTTTCTTT. Translated: CASKVSGHNTEAFF.

V and J are TRBV2 and TRBJ1-4; TRBD1 matches at 8 bases. The V gene end was trimmed by 6 bases and the J gene end by 10 bases; junction bases not matched to a gene: 10. The CDR3 consists of 14 residues. In germline, CDR1 is SNHLY, CDR2 FYNNEI. The CDR3 is CASRNAQGESKLFF. The CDR3 DNA reads TGTGCCAGCAGGAACGCACAGGGGGAATCAAAACTGTTTTTT.